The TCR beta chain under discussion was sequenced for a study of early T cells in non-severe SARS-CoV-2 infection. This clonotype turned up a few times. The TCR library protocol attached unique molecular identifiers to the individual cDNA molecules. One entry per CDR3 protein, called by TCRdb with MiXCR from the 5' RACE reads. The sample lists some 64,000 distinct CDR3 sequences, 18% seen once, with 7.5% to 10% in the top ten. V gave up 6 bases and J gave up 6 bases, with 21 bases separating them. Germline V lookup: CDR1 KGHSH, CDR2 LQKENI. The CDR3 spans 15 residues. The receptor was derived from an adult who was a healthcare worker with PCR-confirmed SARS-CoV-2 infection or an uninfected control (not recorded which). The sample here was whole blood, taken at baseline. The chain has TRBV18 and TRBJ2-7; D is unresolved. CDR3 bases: TGTGCCAGCTCCCGGAAGGGCGACCAAACCGGCGAGCAGTACTTC. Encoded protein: CASSRKGDQTGEQYF.